This record looks at one TCR beta chain sequence and its context. Trimming took 4 bases from V and 7 from J; bases not matched to a gene: 7. CDR1 and CDR2 (germline): SGHRS, YFSETQ. The CDR3 runs 14 residues. These data belong to a study of T-cell reconstitution after alpha-beta-depleted transplantation in children. Unique molecular identifiers were incorporated during preparation of the TCRbeta library. TCRdb used MiXCR to reprocess the PCR reads, holding one entry per CDR3 protein. The repertoire holds some 490,000 distinct CDR3 sequences, with 9.5% to 15% as singletons. The sample in question was PBMCs from the stem cell graft donor, obtained from the stem cell graft. The clonotype comes from a human donor who donated a stem cell graft to a child with combined immunodeficiency. The chain carries TRBV5-1 and TRBJ2-7; 11 nucleotides agree with TRBD1. CDR3 amino acids: CASSNGQGAEEQYF. DNA of the CDR3: TGCGCCAGCAGCAATGGACAGGGGGCTGAAGAGCAGTACTTC.